Listed here is a single TCR beta chain. This specimen belongs to a study of blood T cell repertoires in COVID-19. At the level of the study: From the United States, Italy and Spain came samples of acute and convalescent COVID-19. In each case, the material was cDNA or gDNA derived from T cells, B-cell-depleted T cells, or PBMCs.

Per the authors' pipeline: Using reference gene primer amplification, nucleated cell counts were estimated. Generated by immunoSEQ multiplex PCR, the TCRdb table keeps only in-frame clones and is missing some. V, J and clone size reflect that table, while D and trimming were determined from the DNA. The sample includes 130,000 or so clones, roughly 90% of them seen just once. Germline lookup yields CDR1 MNHEY and CDR2 SMNVEV (reference sequence). V lost 3 bases and J lost 6; bases outside the gene matches: 2. There are 14 residues in the CDR3. The rearrangement uses TRBV27 and TRBJ2-5; 12 positions match TRBD2. The specimen was peripheral blood. The receptor was isolated from a man between 50 and 59 years old with active or convalescent COVID-19. The CDR3 DNA reads as TGTGCCAGCAGTTTGACTAGCGGGAGTCAGACCCAGTACTTC. This codes for CASSLTSGSQTQYF.